Shown below are 5 T cell receptor beta chains from a single sample sequenced in a study of blood T cell repertoires in COVID-19. TCRdb's copy holds only in-frame clones and misses some; the assay was immunoSEQ multiplex PCR. The repertoire has fewer than 300,000 clones, around 88% of them found once; the top ten carry around 1.2%. The sample taken for sequencing was PBMCs or T cells enriched from blood (not recorded which). These receptors were obtained from a woman in her thirties or forties with acute COVID-19.

The chain couples TRBV20-1 to TRBJ1-3; 9 bases map to TRBD1. This CDR3 contains 15 residues. The J segment lost 4 bases and the V segment lost 3 bases, leaving 7 bases of the junction unmatched. Germline V gene data show CDR1 as DFQATT and CDR2 as SNEGSKA (reference sequence). Here the CDR3 reads CSASQGQGIGNTIYF. The CDR3 DNA is TGCAGTGCTAGTCAGGGACAGGGAATAGGAAACACCATATATTTT.

The CDR3 nucleotides read TGTGCCAGCAGCTTGTCTTCTCTCCCTCGCTCTGGAAACACCATATATTTT. The encoded protein is CASSLSSLPRSGNTIYF. V and J are TRBV5-6 and TRBJ1-3; D unclear. This CDR3 has 17 amino acids. The germline gives CDR1 SGHDT, CDR2 YYEEEE. Trimming pared 1 base from V and 0 bases from J, leaving 14 bases between.

The chain employs TRBV3-1 (or the pseudogene TRBV3-2) and TRBJ2-7, with no clear D. Germline-derived CDR1 and CDR2 are LGHDT and YNNKEL (reference sequence). V was pared by 4 bases and J by 2 bases, with 6 bases between. There are 12 residues in the CDR3. The CDR3: CASSPRAYEQYF. CDR3 sequence (DNA): TGTGCCAGCAGCCCCCGGGCCTACGAGCAGTACTTC.

In regard to this clone: One junction end does not reproduce the germline sequence, and a read error may be involved. V is TRBV7-9 and J is TRBJ2-1; TRBD2 matches 10 bases. Per germline, CDR1 SEHNR and CDR2 FQNEAQ (reference sequence). The CDR3 runs 15 residues. The CDR3 DNA follows: TGTGCCAGCAGCCTAGCCCTAGCGGGAGCTGGCGAGCAGTTCTTC. Residues: CASSLALAGAGEQFF.

The genes are TRBV18 and TRBJ1-1, with D unclear. The CDR3 sequence is 14 residues long. Trimming stripped 1 base from V and 6 bases from J, with 12 bases between. CDR1 and CDR2 from the germline V gene are KGHSH and LQKENI. In DNA form, the CDR3 reads TGTGCCAGCTCACCACGGGAGGGCGCGGCTGAAGCTTTCTTT. It specifies CASSPREGAAEAFF. The full variable domain, rest sourced from reference TRBV18 and TRBJ1-1, is NAGVMQNPRHLVRRRGQEARLRCSPMKGHSHVYWYRQLPEEGLKFMVYLQKENIIDESGMPKERFSAEFPKEGPSILRIQQVVRGDSAAYFCASSPREGAAEAFFGQGTRLTVV.